Presented here are 15 T cell receptor beta chains from one specimen sequenced in a study of beta chain features in type 1 diabetes. Expressed TCRB transcripts got sequenced, as all isolated RNA was reverse transcribed. Repertoires were generated with immunoSEQ multiplex PCR, while TCRdb's copy carries only in-frame clones and drops some. Of about 180,000 clones listed, about an eighth are singletons. The sequenced sample consisted of central memory CD4+ T cells from blood. These receptor sequences come from a woman between 18 and 29 years old in good health.

V is TRBV25-1 and J is TRBJ2-7, with TRBD1 identical over 11 bases. V shed 3 bases and J 5 bases; nucleotides not matched to a gene: 6. This CDR3 contains 15 residues. Per germline, CDR1 MGHDK and CDR2 SYGVNS. CDR3 sequence reads: CASSDYAGQGDEQYF. Here the CDR3 DNA reads TGTGCCAGCAGTGATTATGCGGGACAGGGGGACGAGCAGTACTTC.

In this sample, this clone turned up once. This chain uses TRBV6-1 with TRBJ1-1, with a possible D match to TRBD1 (5 bases). Per the germline V gene, CDR1 is MNHNS and CDR2 is SASEGT. V lost 1 base and J 5 bases, leaving 14 bases between the germline ends. The CDR3 runs 15 residues. CDR3: CASSEDGGGVTEAFF. The CDR3 DNA reads as TGTGCCAGCAGTGAAGATGGAGGAGGGGTGACTGAAGCTTTCTTT.

The rearrangement joins TRBV28 to TRBJ2-7, with TRBD1 matching 8 bases. CDR3 size: 16 residues. Trimming at V came to 4 bases and at J to 2 bases, leaving 10 bases not matched to a gene. CDR1 is MDHEN, CDR2 SYDVKM, per germline. The CDR3 DNA reads TGTGCCAGCAGTTCTCTCAGGGGGCGCAGGGCCTACGAGCAGTACTTC. Translated: CASSSLRGRRAYEQYF.

This clone has a handful of counts. This sequence joins TRBV29-1 and TRBJ2-1; possible D gene TRBD1, 5 bases. The V end lost 6 bases, the J end lost 7 bases, and 13 bases lay between the germline ends. The CDR3 has 12 amino acids. The germline V gene has CDR1 SQVTM and CDR2 ANQGSEA. CDR3 amino acids: CSVLIGVNEQFF. The CDR3 coding sequence is TGCAGCGTCCTAATAGGGGTTAATGAGCAGTTCTTC.

This clone has just a few counts. The V and J genes are TRBV5-1 and TRBJ2-7; D remains ambiguous. Trimming took 1 base from V and 2 from J, leaving 10 bases between them. Germline V CDR1 and CDR2: SGHRS, YFSETQ. The CDR3 covers 14 residues. The CDR3 loop reads CASSLWANPYEQYF. The DNA for the CDR3 is TGCGCCAGCAGCTTGTGGGCAAACCCCTACGAGCAGTACTTC.

This clone was found a few times. The chain has TRBV30 and TRBJ1-5, with TRBD1 as a possible D gene (5 bases). The germline V gene has CDR1 GTSNPN and CDR2 SVGIG (reference sequence). Trimming cost V 2 bases and J 3 bases, with 8 bases left between them. The length of the CDR3 is 13 residues. The CDR3 protein is CAWSSGHNQPQHF. The CDR3 DNA reads TGTGCCTGGAGTAGTGGACACAATCAGCCCCAGCATTTT.

V gene TRBV7-2 combines with J gene TRBJ2-5; 14 bases match TRBD2. This CDR3 has 18 amino acids. Germline trimming cut 2 bases from V and 0 bases from J; bases unmatched to any gene: 5. Germline CDR1 is SGHTA and CDR2 is FQGNSA. CDR3 loop: CASSLRPGLAGDQETQYF. The CDR3 DNA follows: TGTGCCAGCAGCTTACGGCCGGGACTAGCGGGAGACCAAGAGACCCAGTACTTC.

The chain has TRBV4-1 and TRBJ2-5; D uncertain. CDR3 length: 14 residues. Germline V gene sequence: CDR1 MGHRA, CDR2 YSYEKL. Trimming stripped 0 bases from V and 4 bases from J, with 9 bases between. The CDR3 bases are TGCGCCAGCAGCCAAGACCAAAGCGTAGAGACCCAGTACTTC. As protein: CASSQDQSVETQYF.

This clone occurred many times. The chain combines TRBV18 with TRBJ1-2, with D maybe TRBD1 (6 bases). Deletions cut 3 bases from V and 8 bases from J, with 13 bases between. CDR3 size: 13 residues. Germline loops: CDR1 KGHSH, CDR2 LQKENI. The CDR3 loop reads CASSPQDRSGYTF. The DNA of the CDR3 is TGTGCCAGCTCACCTCAGGACAGAAGCGGCTACACCTTC.

This sequence joins TRBV18 and TRBJ2-1; a possible D gene is TRBD2 (6 bases). The CDR3 has 16 residues. CDR1 and CDR2 from the germline V gene are KGHSH and LQKENI. V was cut by 3 bases and J by 0 bases, with 12 bases left in between. The CDR3 protein is CASSPAGLTSYNEQFF. The CDR3 DNA sequence: TGTGCCAGCTCACCCGCGGGACTCACCTCCTACAATGAGCAGTTCTTC.

A few counts support this clone. This chain connects TRBV2 to TRBJ2-5, with 7 bases lining up with TRBD2. Looked up from germline, CDR1 is SNHLY and CDR2 is FYNNEI. V shed 5 bases, J shed 4 bases, and the junction held 16 bases outside the gene matches. The CDR3 is 17 residues long. CDR3 protein: CASSSLPPGGSGETQYF. CDR3 DNA sequence: TGTGCCAGCAGTTCCCTCCCTCCTGGCGGGAGTGGAGAGACCCAGTACTTC.

V usage is TRBV30 and J usage is TRBJ2-1, with TRBD1 matching over 9 bases. Germline V gene sequence: CDR1 GTSNPN, CDR2 SVGIG (reference sequence). The length of the CDR3 is 15 residues. J was trimmed by 5 bases and V by 3 bases; bases with no gene match: 8. The CDR3 DNA is TGTGCCTGGAGACCCCCGGGACAGGGAAACAATGAGCAGTTCTTC. It specifies CAWRPPGQGNNEQFF.

Only a few counts were recorded for this clone. This chain uses TRBV4-1 with TRBJ2-1, with 8 bases lining up with TRBD2. The CDR3 sequence is 14 residues long. The germline CDR1 and CDR2 sequences are MGHRA and YSYEKL. Trimming removed 0 bases from V and 7 bases from J; junction bases left unmatched: 2. This CDR3 is CASSQEGTRNEQFF. The CDR3 nucleotides are TGCGCCAGCAGCCAAGAAGGGACTAGAAATGAGCAGTTCTTC.

The sample holds a few counts of this clone. The V and J genes are TRBV10-3 and TRBJ2-5; 8 bases are shared with TRBD1. The junction had 8 bases not matched to a gene; V was cut back by 3 bases and J by 5 bases. Germline V CDR1 and CDR2: ENHRY, SYGVKD. CDR3 size: 15 residues. CDR3 sequence: CAISEGQGALETQYF. The CDR3 nucleotides are TGTGCCATCAGTGAAGGACAGGGCGCCCTGGAGACCCAGTACTTC.

This clone was seen more than once but under ten times. V is TRBV2 and J is TRBJ2-1; 13 bases match TRBD2. Looked up from germline, CDR1 is SNHLY and CDR2 is FYNNEI. J gave up 9 bases and V 7 bases, and 12 bases lay outside the gene matches. The CDR3 extends over 16 amino acids. CDR3 DNA sequence: TGTGCCAGCACTAACACGGGACTAGCGGGACAGGCTGAGCAGTTCTTC. Residues: CASTNTGLAGQAEQFF. Complete variable domain (other parts from reference TRBV2 and TRBJ2-1): EPEVTQTPSHQVTQMGQEVILRCVPISNHLYFYWYRQILGQKVEFLVSFYNNEISEKSEIFDDQFSVERPDGSNFTLKIRSTKLEDSAMYFCASTNTGLAGQAEQFFGPGTRLTVL.